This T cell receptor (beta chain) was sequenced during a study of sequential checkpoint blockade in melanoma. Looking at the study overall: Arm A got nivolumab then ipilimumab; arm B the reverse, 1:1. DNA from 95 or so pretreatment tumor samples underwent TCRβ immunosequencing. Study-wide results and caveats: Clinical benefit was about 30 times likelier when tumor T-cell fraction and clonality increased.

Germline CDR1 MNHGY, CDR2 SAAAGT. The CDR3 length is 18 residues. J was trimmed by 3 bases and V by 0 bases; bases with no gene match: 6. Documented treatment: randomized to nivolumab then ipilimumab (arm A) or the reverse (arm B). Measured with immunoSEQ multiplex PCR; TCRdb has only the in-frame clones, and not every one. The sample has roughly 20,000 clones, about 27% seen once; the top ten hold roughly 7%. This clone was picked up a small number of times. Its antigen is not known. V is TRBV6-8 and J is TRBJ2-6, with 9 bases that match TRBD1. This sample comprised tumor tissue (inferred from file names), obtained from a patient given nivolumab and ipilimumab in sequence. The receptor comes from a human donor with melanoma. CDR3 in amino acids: CASSYSRTGVYGANVLTF. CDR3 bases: TGTGCCAGCAGTTACTCACGGACAGGGGTTTATGGGGCCAACGTCCTGACTTTC.